The rows below give T cell receptor beta chains drawn from one sample of a study of T cells expressing NK-cell markers. TCRdb reprocessed the 5' RACE reads, keeping one entry per CDR3 protein, no DNA. The listing contains over 250,000 distinct CDR3 sequences. Sequenced sample: blood T cells: a sorted CD56 or NKG2C T cell subset, CD4+ or CD8+ T cells, or bulk PBMC T cells (not recorded which). These receptors all stem from a woman between 18 and 75 years old in good health. Both conserved end residues are part of each CDR3.

J gene | V gene | CDR3 protein
TRBJ2-6 | TRBV5-6 | CASYDRGVNFGANVLTF
TRBJ1-1 | TRBV5-1 | CASSLEGQGVSAFF
TRBJ2-4 | TRBV12-3/TRBV12-4 | CASAIGGGPKNIQYF
TRBJ1-5 | TRBV20-1 | CSARYIRGNQPQHF
TRBJ1-5 | TRBV6-2/TRBV6-3 | CASRDYRGGYYSNQPQHF
TRBJ1-1 | TRBV10-3 | CAITDTGTGNTEAFF
TRBJ2-7 | TRBV19 | CASSIGVSDEQYF
TRBJ2-1 | TRBV12-3/TRBV12-4 | CASSFRTAYNEQFF
TRBJ2-3 | TRBV20-1 | CSASQRESGTDTQYF
TRBJ2-5 | TRBV24-1 | CATSRWEQETQYF
TRBJ1-5 | TRBV20-1 | CSAKKVGAQPQHF
TRBJ2-5 | TRBV20-1 | CSVGTSWETQYF
TRBJ2-1 | TRBV11-2 | CASSHKGLGNEQFF
TRBJ2-1 | TRBV7-2 | CASSLVPPAGPYNEQFF
TRBJ2-3 | TRBV20-1 | CSAYRLASSTDTQYF
TRBJ2-1 | TRBV24-1 | CATSEPTGTHSYNEQFF
TRBJ2-7 | TRBV20-1 | CSARSDNSYEQYF
TRBJ2-1 | TRBV10-3 | CAISEGALRNEQFF
TRBJ2-7 | TRBV28 | CASRTPGGSSYEQYF
TRBJ2-6 | TRBV29-1 | CSVEGQGTGANVLTF
TRBJ2-3 | TRBV20-1 | CSATGLAISDTQYF
TRBJ1-1 | TRBV12-3/TRBV12-4 | CASSQHLGGAFF
TRBJ2-3 | TRBV2 | CASSDTGYADTQYF
TRBJ1-6 | TRBV4-1 | CASSRQDWTASSYNSPLHF
TRBJ2-1 | TRBV11-3 | CASSPQGFNEQFF
TRBJ1-2 | TRBV12-3/TRBV12-4 | CASSSRRGVYGYTF
TRBJ2-5 | TRBV25-1 | CASSMGGRAETQYF
TRBJ1-1 | TRBV5-6 | CASSRGRNEAFF
TRBJ1-1 | TRBV2 | CASRASGTPNTEAFF
TRBJ1-2 | TRBV9 | CASSVDGQLYGYTF
TRBJ1-1 | TRBV20-1 | CSATAGDTEAFF
TRBJ2-3 | TRBV7-6 | CASSTGRWGTDTQYF
TRBJ2-5 | TRBV6-6 | CASSYSRGETQYF
TRBJ1-5 | TRBV30 | CAWRAPNGANQPQHF
TRBJ1-5 | TRBV15 | CATGDSNQPQHF
TRBJ2-1 | TRBV7-2 | CASSPPGTSGGNEQFF
TRBJ2-4 | TRBV20-1 | CSARDRTGTSKNIQYF
TRBJ1-1 | TRBV20-1 | CSAEDVRAQNTEAFF
TRBJ1-1 | TRBV6-5 | CASSTGTFPEAFF
TRBJ2-3 | TRBV20-1 | CSASSPRGGTDTQYF
TRBJ2-2 | TRBV20-1 | CSARAGGGSNTGELFF
TRBJ1-4 | TRBV12-3/TRBV12-4 | CASSFWDGLNEKLFF
TRBJ1-5 | TRBV9 | CASSVFGDQPQHF
TRBJ1-4 | TRBV20-1 | CSATRDSLKLFF
TRBJ2-5 | TRBV9 | CASSVGGLPRTQYF
TRBJ2-3 | TRBV6-5 | CASSYAGDRGTDTQYF